Listed here are 2 T cell receptor beta chains from one sample, sequenced in a study of blood T cell repertoires in COVID-19. Libraries were prepared by immunoSEQ multiplex PCR; TCRdb keeps only in-frame clonotypes and omits some of them. This sample has about 270,000 clones, with over 70% found just once. The material sequenced was peripheral blood. These receptor sequences come from a man older than 75 with acute or convalescent COVID-19.

The rearrangement uses TRBV24-1 and TRBJ2-1, with D possibly TRBD1 on 5 matching bases. The germline V and J ends were trimmed by 4 bases and 3 bases, with 15 bases remaining between them. Germline values: CDR1 KGHDR, CDR2 SFDVKD. The CDR3 is 16 amino acids. CDR3 bases: TGTGCCACCAGTGACCCGACAGCCAGCAACTACAATGAGCAGTTCTTC. This encodes CATSDPTASNYNEQFF.

The rearrangement joins TRBV28 to TRBJ2-3; 8 bases are shared with TRBD2. V dropped 5 bases and J dropped 4; count of bases not matched to a gene: 8. The CDR3 sequence is 15 residues long. Germline values: CDR1 MDHEN, CDR2 SYDVKM. The CDR3 bases are TGTGCCAGCAGTGAACGGACTAGCAGGCCAGATACGCAGTATTTT. Residues: CASSERTSRPDTQYF.